The sequence of this TCR beta chain was determined in a study of blood T cells in healthy people across ages. Study conclusions and caveats: A roughly linear age-dependent decrease characterized TCR beta diversity per million T cells. Estimated diversity across one million T cells was deemed an underestimate.

In the case of this clonotype: Its antigen is unknown.

A sample-barcoded 5' primer and a J-beta primer mix were used in a second PCR of roughly 6 to 11 cycles. TCRdb fed the 5' RACE reads into MiXCR, producing one record per CDR3 protein. The sample shows approximately 1.5 million distinct CDR3 sequences, roughly 32% of them seen only once. This CDR3 has 15 amino acids. Per germline, CDR1 MGHRA and CDR2 YSYEKL. V dropped 0 bases and J dropped 6 bases, with 11 bases sitting between them. Material for sequencing was blood. J is TRBJ2-2 and V is TRBV4-1, with D perhaps assigned TRBD1 or TRBD2 (6 bases each). The receptor was derived from a young woman in good health. CDR3 in amino acids: CASSQEWGAPGELFF. In DNA, the CDR3 is TGCGCCAGCAGCCAAGAGTGGGGGGCCCCCGGGGAGCTGTTTTTT.